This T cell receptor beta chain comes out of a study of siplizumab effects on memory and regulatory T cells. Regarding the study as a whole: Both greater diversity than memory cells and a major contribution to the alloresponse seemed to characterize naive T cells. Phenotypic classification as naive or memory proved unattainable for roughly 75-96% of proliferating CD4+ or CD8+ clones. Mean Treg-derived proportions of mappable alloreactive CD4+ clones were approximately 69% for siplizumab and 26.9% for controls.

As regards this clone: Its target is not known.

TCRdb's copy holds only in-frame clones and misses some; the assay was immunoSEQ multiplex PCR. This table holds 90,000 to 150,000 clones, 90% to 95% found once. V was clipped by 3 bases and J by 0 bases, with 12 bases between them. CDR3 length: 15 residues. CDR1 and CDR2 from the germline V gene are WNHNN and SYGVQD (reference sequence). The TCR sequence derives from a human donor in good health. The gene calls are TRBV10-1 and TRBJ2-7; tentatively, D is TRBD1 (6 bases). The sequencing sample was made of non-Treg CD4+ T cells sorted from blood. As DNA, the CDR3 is TGCGCCAGCAGTGAATGGCAGGGGTTCTCCTACGAGCAGTACTTC. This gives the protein CASSEWQGFSYEQYF.